Presented here are 2 T cell receptor beta chains from one specimen sequenced in a study of human T cells and chemical hapten exposure. TCRdb itself ran the RACE reads through MiXCR, one entry per CDR3 protein. The profile shows fewer than 300,000 distinct CDR3 sequences, 8.6% of them singletons. This sample's time point: pre-sensitization, week 0. Sample treatment: therapeutic diphenylcyclopropenone sensitization with weekly scalp DPC. The input for sequencing was whole blood, taken in connection with sensitization to the hapten diphenylcyclopropenone (DPC). These receptor sequences come from a woman aged 40 to 50 with alopecia areata. Some clones in this sample may be carry-over from other donors' samples.

This clonotype showed up just a few times. The chain carries TRBV10-3 and TRBJ2-7, with D perhaps matching TRBD1 (6 bases). CDR1 is ENHRY and CDR2 is SYGVKD in the germline V gene. This CDR3 region has 12 residues. The ends were cut back, 10 bases at V and 5 bases at J, with 15 bases in the middle. CDR3 region: CATTGWADEQYF. The DNA for the CDR3 is TGTGCCACCACAGGGTGGGCGGACGAGCAGTACTTC.

This clonotype was observed a handful of times. This chain uses TRBV7-8 with TRBJ2-3; D not certain. In germline, CDR1 is SGHVS, CDR2 FQNEAQ. Trimming took 4 bases from V and 2 from J, leaving 13 bases between them. The CDR3 extends over 15 amino acids. The CDR3 reads CASSSTWASTDTQYF. The CDR3 nucleotides read TGTGCCAGCAGCTCCACTTGGGCCTCCACAGATACGCAGTATTTT.